Sequencing of this TCR beta chain was carried out in a study of cytomegalovirus exposure and HLA in healthy donors. Primers for the PCR totalled 60 Vbeta and 13 Jbeta. Clones were sequenced by immunoSEQ multiplex PCR, and TCRdb holds only the in-frame ones, with some missing. Of 100,000 to 150,000 clones listed, around 80% were seen once; the top ten hold over 1.5%. Germline V gene data show CDR1 as SGHAT and CDR2 as FQNNGV. The trim removed 5 bases at V and 6 bases at J, leaving 5 bases unmatched. The CDR3 is 15 amino acids. The receptor's source is a woman aged 40 to 55 in good health and CMV-seronegative. The sequenced sample was PBMCs. V and J are TRBV11-2 and TRBJ2-3; 13 nucleotides agree with TRBD2. CDR3 coding DNA: TGTGCCAGCAGCAGGGGACTAGCGGGATGGGATACGCAGTATTTT. Protein: CASSRGLAGWDTQYF.